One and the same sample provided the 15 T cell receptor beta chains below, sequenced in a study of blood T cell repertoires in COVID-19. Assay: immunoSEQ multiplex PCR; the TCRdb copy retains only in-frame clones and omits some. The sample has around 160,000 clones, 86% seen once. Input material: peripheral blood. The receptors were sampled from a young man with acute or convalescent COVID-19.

The CDR3 region is CASSLEAGGGELFF. The CDR3 bases are TGCGCCAGCAGCTTGGAGGCAGGGGGCGGGGAGCTGTTTTTT. This chain links TRBV5-1 with TRBJ2-2; 7 nucleotides align to TRBD1. This CDR3 contains 14 residues. The J segment lost 7 bases and the V segment lost 0 bases, leaving 3 bases of the junction unmatched. The germline gives CDR1 SGHRS, CDR2 YFSETQ.

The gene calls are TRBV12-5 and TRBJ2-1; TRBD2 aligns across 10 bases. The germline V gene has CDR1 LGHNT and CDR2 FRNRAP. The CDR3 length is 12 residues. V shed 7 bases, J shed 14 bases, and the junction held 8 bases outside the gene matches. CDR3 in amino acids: CASAQRGGQEFF. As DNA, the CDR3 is TGTGCTAGTGCCCAGCGGGGGGGCCAGGAGTTCTTC.

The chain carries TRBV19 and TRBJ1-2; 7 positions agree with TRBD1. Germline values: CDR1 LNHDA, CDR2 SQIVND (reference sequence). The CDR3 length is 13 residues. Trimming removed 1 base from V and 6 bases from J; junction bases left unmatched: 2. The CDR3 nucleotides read TGTGCCAGTAGTATAGTGACAGGGAATGGCTACACCTTC. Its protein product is CASSIVTGNGYTF.

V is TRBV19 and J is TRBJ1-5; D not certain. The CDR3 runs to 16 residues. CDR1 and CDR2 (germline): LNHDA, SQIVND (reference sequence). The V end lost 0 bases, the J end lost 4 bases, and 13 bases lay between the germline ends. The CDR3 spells CASSIDGGQQNQPQHF. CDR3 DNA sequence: TGTGCCAGTAGTATAGATGGTGGGCAGCAAAATCAGCCCCAGCATTTT.

As DNA, the CDR3 is TGTGCCAGCAGCCAAGGCTCGCTCGGGAGGATCTACGAGCAGTACTTC. Residues: CASSQGSLGRIYEQYF. The rearrangement links TRBV14 to TRBJ2-7; TRBD2 agrees at 7 bases. Germline trimming cut 1 base from V and 3 bases from J; bases unmatched to any gene: 9. Germline values: CDR1 SGHDN, CDR2 FVKESK. The CDR3 contains 16 residues.

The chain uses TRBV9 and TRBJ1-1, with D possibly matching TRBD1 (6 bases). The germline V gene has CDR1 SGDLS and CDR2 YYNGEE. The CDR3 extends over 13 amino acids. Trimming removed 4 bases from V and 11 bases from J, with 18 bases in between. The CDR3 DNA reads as TGTGCCAGCAGCCCACCCTGGGGGCCCGAGGCTTTCTTT. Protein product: CASSPPWGPEAFF.

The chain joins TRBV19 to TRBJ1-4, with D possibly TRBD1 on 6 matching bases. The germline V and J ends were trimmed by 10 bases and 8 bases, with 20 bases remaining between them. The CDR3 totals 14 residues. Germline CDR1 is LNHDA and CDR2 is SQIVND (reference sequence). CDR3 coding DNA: TGTGCCACCCAAGTGACAGGCCAAGCGGAAAAACTGTTTTTT. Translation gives CATQVTGQAEKLFF.

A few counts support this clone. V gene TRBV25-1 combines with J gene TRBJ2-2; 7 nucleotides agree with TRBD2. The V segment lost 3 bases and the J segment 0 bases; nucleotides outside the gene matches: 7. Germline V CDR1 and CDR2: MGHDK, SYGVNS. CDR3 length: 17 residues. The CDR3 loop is CASSDRWGGTNTGELFF. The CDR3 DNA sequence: TGTGCCAGCAGTGACAGGTGGGGGGGAACGAACACCGGGGAGCTGTTTTTT.

Here the CDR3 reads CASSPGQRRYGYTF. Here the CDR3 DNA reads TGTGCCAGCAGCCCGGGACAGCGGAGGTATGGCTACACCTTC. This sequence joins TRBV6-2 or TRBV6-3 and TRBJ1-2; 7 positions match TRBD1. Germline-derived CDR1 and CDR2 are MNHEY and SVGEGT. The junction had 9 bases not matched to a gene; V was cut back by 6 bases and J by 5 bases. The length of the CDR3 is 14 residues.

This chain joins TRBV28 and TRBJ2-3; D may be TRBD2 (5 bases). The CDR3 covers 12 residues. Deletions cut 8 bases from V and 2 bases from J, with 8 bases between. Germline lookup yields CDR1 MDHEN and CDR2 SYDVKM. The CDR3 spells CASGGPTDTQYF. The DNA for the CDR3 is TGTGCCAGCGGAGGACCCACAGATACGCAGTATTTT. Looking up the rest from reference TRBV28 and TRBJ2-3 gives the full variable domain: DVKVTQSSRYLVKRTGEKVFLECVQDMDHENMFWYRQDPGLGLRLIYFSYDVKMKEKGDIPEGYSVSREKKERFSLILESASTNQTSMYLCASGGPTDTQYFGPGTRLTVL.

The CDR3 region has the DNA TGTGCCAGCAGTGAAGCCCCCCCACGGGGCTACACCTTC. Its protein product is CASSEAPPRGYTF. The rearrangement joins TRBV6-1 to TRBJ1-2; no reliable D call. Germline values: CDR1 MNHNS, CDR2 SASEGT. The CDR3 runs to 13 residues. V dropped 0 bases and J dropped 8 bases, with 10 bases sitting between them.

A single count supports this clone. CDR3 sequence reads: CAWAEQGGQPQHF. For the CDR3, the DNA is TGTGCCTGGGCGGAACAGGGTGGACAGCCCCAGCATTTT. The rearrangement uses TRBV30 and TRBJ1-5; TRBD1 might be the D (6 bases). The ends were cut back, 5 bases at V and 7 bases at J, with 15 bases in the middle. The V gene's germline CDR1 is GTSNPN and CDR2 SVGIG (reference sequence). The CDR3 covers 13 residues.

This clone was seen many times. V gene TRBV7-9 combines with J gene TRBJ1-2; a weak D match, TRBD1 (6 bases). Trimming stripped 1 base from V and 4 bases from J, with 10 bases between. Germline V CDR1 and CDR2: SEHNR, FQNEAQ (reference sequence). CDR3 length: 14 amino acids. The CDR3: CASSLGGGGYGYTF. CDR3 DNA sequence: TGTGCCAGCAGCTTAGGAGGGGGTGGCTATGGCTACACCTTC.

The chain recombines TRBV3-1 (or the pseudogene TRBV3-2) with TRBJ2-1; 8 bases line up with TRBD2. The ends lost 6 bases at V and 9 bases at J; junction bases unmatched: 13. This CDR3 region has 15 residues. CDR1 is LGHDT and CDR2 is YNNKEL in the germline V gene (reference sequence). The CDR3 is CASSPPVGSGVEQFF. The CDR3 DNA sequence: TGTGCCAGCAGTCCCCCCGTAGGTAGCGGGGTTGAGCAGTTCTTC.

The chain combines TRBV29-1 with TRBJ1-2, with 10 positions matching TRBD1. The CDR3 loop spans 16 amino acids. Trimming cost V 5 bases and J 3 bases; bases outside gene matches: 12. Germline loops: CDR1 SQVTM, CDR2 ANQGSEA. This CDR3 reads CSVYGSLTGGYYGYTF. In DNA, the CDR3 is TGCAGCGTTTATGGATCTCTGACAGGGGGCTACTATGGCTACACCTTC.